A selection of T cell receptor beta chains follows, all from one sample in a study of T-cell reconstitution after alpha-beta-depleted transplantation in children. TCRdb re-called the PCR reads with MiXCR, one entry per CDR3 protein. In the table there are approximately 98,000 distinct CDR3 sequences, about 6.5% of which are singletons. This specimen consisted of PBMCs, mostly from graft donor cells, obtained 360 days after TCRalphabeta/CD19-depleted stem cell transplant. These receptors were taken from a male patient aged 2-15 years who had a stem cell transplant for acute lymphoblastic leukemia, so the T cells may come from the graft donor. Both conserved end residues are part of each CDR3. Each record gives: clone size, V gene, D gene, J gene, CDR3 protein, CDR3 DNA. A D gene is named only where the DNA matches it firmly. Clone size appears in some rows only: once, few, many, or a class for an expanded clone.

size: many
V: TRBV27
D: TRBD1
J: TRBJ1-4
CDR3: CASSLSRQGLSNEKLFF
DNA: TGTGCCAGCAGTTTATCAAGACAGGGCCTTTCCAATGAAAAACTGTTTTTT

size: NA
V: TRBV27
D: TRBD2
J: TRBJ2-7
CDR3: CASSWSGGETYEQYF
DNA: TGTGCCAGCAGTTGGTCGGGAGGGGAGACCTACGAGCAGTACTTC

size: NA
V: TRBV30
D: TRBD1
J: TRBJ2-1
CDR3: CAGRDRGKSEQFF
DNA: TGTGCCGGCCGGGACAGGGGGAAGAGTGAGCAGTTCTTC

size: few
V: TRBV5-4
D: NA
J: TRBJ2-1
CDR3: CASSLVNNEQFF
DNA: TGTGCCAGCAGCTTGGTTAACAATGAGCAGTTCTTC

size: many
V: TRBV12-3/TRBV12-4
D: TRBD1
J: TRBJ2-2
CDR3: CASSPTGARSTGELFF
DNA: TGTGCCAGCAGTCCGACAGGGGCACGTAGCACCGGGGAGCTGTTTTTT

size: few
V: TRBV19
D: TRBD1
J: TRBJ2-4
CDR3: CASSPRDRDDIQYF
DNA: TGTGCCAGTAGTCCCCGGGACAGGGATGACATTCAGTACTTC

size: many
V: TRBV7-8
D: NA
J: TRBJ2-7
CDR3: CASRSESSPYEQYF
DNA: TGTGCCAGCCGGAGCGAATCCTCTCCCTACGAGCAGTACTTC

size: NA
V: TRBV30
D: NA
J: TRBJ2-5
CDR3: CAWSIWTDPETQYF
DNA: TGTGCCTGGAGTATATGGACAGACCCGGAGACCCAGTACTTC

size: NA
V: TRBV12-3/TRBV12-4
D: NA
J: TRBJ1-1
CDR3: CASSWNTEAFF
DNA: TGTGCCAGCAGTTGGAACACTGAAGCTTTCTTT

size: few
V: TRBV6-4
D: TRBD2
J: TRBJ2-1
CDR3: CASSDQSGRAISNSYNEQFF
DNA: TGTGCCAGCAGTGACCAAAGCGGGAGGGCTATTTCCAACTCCTACAATGAGCAGTTCTTC

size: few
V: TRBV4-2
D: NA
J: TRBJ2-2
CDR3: CASSQGPRQVSGELFF
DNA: TGTGCCAGCAGCCAAGGGCCCAGACAGGTGTCCGGGGAGCTGTTTTTT

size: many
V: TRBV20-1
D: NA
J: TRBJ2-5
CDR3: CSARAQGLHEETQYF
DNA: TGCAGTGCTAGGGCTCAGGGTCTCCACGAAGAGACCCAGTACTTC

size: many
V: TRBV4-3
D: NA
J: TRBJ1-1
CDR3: CASSQEPGTEAFF
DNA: TGCGCCAGCAGCCAAGAGCCGGGGACTGAAGCTTTCTTT

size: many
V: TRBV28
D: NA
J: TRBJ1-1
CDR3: CASKLGPQGEAFF
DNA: TGTGCCAGCAAGCTAGGCCCACAGGGTGAAGCTTTCTTT

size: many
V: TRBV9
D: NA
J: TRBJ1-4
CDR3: CASSLRGNEKLFF
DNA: TGTGCCAGCAGCCTAAGGGGAAATGAAAAACTGTTTTTT

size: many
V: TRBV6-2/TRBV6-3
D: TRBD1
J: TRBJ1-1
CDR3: CASSGTGWTEAFF
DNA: TGTGCCAGCAGTGGGACAGGGTGGACTGAAGCTTTCTTT

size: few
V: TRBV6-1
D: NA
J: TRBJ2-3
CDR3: CASSPTPQEEAPQYF
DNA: TGTGCCAGCAGTCCCACTCCCCAGGAAGAGGCCCCGCAGTATTTT

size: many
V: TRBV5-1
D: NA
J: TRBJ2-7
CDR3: CASSLGTISHEQYF
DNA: TGCGCCAGCAGCTTGGGAACAATAAGCCACGAGCAGTACTTC

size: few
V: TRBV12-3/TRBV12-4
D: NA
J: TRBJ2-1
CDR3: CTCSLEVQPDSYNEQFF
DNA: TGTACCTGCAGTTTAGAAGTCCAGCCTGACTCCTACAATGAGCAGTTCTTC

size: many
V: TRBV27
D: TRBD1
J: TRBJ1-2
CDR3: CASSFAGGSNYGYTF
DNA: TGTGCCAGCAGTTTTGCAGGGGGCTCTAACTATGGCTACACCTTC

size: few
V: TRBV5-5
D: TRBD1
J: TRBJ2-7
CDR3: CASSLVGQGHEQYF
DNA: TGTGCCAGCAGCTTGGTAGGACAGGGGCACGAGCAGTACTTC

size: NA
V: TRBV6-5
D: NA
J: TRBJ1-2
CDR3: CASSSDRRLYYGYTF
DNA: TGTGCCAGCAGTTCCGACAGGCGCCTCTACTATGGCTACACCTTC

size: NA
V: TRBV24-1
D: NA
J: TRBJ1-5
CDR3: CATSDYGQPQHF
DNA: TGTGCCACCAGTGATTACGGTCAGCCCCAGCATTTT

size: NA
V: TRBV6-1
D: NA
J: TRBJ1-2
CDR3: CASSVKGANYGYTF
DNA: TGTGCCAGCAGTGTTAAAGGGGCCAACTATGGCTACACCTTC

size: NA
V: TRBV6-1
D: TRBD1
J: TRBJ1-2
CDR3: CASSLAFRTGKFGGYTF
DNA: TGTGCCAGCAGTCTAGCCTTCCGGACAGGGAAATTTGGCGGCTACACCTTC

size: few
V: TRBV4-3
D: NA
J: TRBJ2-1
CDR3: CASSLLGGSSYNEQFF
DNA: TGCGCCAGCAGCCTCCTTGGGGGGAGCTCCTACAATGAGCAGTTCTTC

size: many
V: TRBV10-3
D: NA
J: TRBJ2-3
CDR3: CATSPGPEGTDTQYF
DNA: TGTGCCACCTCCCCTGGACCAGAGGGCACAGATACGCAGTATTTT

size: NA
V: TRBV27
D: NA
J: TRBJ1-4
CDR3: CASSGATNEKLFF
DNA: TGTGCCAGCTCCGGGGCAACTAATGAAAAACTGTTTTTT

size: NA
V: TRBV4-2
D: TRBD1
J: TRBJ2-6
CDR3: CASSPPTRGRIQGRSGANVLTF
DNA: TGTGCCAGCAGCCCCCCCACAAGGGGGCGAATACAGGGACGCTCTGGGGCCAACGTCCTGACTTTC

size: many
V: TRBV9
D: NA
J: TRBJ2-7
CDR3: CASSVASNYEQYF
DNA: TGTGCCAGCAGCGTAGCCTCTAACTACGAGCAGTACTTC

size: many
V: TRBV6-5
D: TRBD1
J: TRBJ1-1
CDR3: CASSYLWEGAEAFF
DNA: TGTGCCAGCAGTTACCTATGGGAGGGGGCCGAAGCTTTCTTT

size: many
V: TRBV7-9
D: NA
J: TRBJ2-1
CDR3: CASSPGGEQFF
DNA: TGTGCCAGCAGCCCCGGGGGTGAGCAGTTCTTC

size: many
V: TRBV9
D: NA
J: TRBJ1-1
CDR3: CASSPGGKGYTEAFF
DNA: TGTGCCAGCAGCCCCGGGGGGAAGGGGTACACTGAAGCTTTCTTT

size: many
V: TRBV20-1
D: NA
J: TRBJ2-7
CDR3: CSARGEKQWEQYF
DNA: TGCAGTGCTAGGGGGGAGAAACAGTGGGAGCAGTACTTC

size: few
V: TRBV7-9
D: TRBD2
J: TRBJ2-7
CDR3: CASSLYLAGTYEQYF
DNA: TGTGCCAGCAGCTTATATCTAGCGGGGACCTACGAGCAGTACTTC

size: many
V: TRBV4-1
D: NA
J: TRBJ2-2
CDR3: CASSQAQVRGELFF
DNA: TGCGCCAGCAGCCAAGCACAGGTTCGCGGGGAGCTGTTTTTT

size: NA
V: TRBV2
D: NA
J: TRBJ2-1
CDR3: CANSSDWNEQFF
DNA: TGTGCCAACAGTAGCGATTGGAATGAGCAGTTCTTC

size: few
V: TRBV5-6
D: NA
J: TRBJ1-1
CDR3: CASSLELGWNTEAFF
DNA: TGTGCCAGCAGCTTGGAGTTGGGCTGGAACACTGAAGCTTTCTTT

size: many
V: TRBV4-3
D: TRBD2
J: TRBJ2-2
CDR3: CASSQGASGNTGELFF
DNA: TGCGCCAGCAGCCAAGGGGCTAGCGGAAACACCGGGGAGCTGTTTTTT

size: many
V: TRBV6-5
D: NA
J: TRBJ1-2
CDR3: CASSYKDGSSGYTF
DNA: TGTGCCAGCAGTTACAAGGACGGTTCGAGTGGCTACACCTTC

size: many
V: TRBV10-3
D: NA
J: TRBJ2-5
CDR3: CAIRRGSQETQYF
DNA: TGTGCCATCCGGCGCGGTTCCCAAGAGACCCAGTACTTC

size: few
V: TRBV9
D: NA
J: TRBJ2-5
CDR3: CASSHDRAHLADQYF
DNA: TGTGCCAGCAGCCACGATCGGGCCCACCTCGCGGACCAGTACTTC

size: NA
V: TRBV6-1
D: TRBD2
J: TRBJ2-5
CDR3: CASRSRSSGGPYQETQYF
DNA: TGTGCCAGCAGATCCCGATCTAGCGGGGGCCCGTACCAAGAGACCCAGTACTTC

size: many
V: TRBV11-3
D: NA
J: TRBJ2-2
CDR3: CASSPGWGDTGELFF
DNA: TGTGCCAGCAGCCCCGGTTGGGGCGACACCGGGGAGCTGTTTTTT

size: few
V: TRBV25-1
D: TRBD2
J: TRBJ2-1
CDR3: CASSERGGLAEFYNEQFF
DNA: TGTGCCAGCAGTGAAAGGGGGGGACTAGCGGAATTCTACAATGAGCAGTTCTTC

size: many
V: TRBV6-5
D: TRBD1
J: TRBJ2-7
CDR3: CASSYSEGQYEQYF
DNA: TGTGCCAGCAGTTACTCAGAGGGACAGTACGAGCAGTACTTC

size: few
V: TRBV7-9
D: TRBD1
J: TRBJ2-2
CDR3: CASSLIRQGAGELFF
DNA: TGTGCCAGCAGCTTAATCCGGCAGGGGGCCGGGGAGCTGTTTTTT

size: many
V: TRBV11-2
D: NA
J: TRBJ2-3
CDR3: CASSLVGGQRTDTQYF
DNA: TGTGCCAGCAGCTTAGTTGGGGGACAACGCACAGATACGCAGTATTTT

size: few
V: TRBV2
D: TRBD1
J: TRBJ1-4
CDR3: CASSEHPGQGGVEKLFF
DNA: TGTGCCAGCAGTGAACACCCCGGACAGGGAGGAGTGGAAAAACTGTTTTTT

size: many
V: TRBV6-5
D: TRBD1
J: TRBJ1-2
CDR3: CASRAWDSPYGYTF
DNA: TGTGCCAGCCGCGCTTGGGACAGTCCTTATGGCTACACCTTC